The present TCR beta chain was sequenced within a study of CD4 T cell repertoires in COVID-19 (dated by TCRdb to the early 2020s). Background for the entire study: To analyze cross-reactivity, CFSE-low cells were expanded with IL-2 for approximately nine days and then labeled again and restimulated with spike proteins from other coronaviruses. Naturally processed CD4+ T cell responses to SARS-CoV-2 spike and nucleoprotein were characterized in COVID-19-recovered individuals, and clonal composition was assessed by TCR Vbeta sequencing. TCR Vbeta repertoire analysis of SARS-CoV-2-reactive T cells was conducted at the subset level in a few recovered individuals.

The library relied on the immunoSEQ multiplex PCR assay. Regarding the original processing steps: Repertoire overlap between subsets was quantified using the Chao-Jaccard similarity index and counts of shared clonotypes. TCRdb retrieved this table from immuneACCESS and kept in-frame rearrangements only. Not all clones are present; in checked studies, unresolved V genes account for under half, and no reason is known for the remainder. V, J and clone size were drawn from that table, and D and trimming were deduced from the DNA. The sample data list 600 to 700 clones, and roughly 25% of these were observed just once. The ten biggest clones cover approximately 15% of the sample. Overall study outcomes, separate from this receptor: Several of the most expanded SARS-CoV-2-reactive clonotypes were shared between two or all three memory subsets, suggesting intraclonal diversification. Between roughly 7 and 27% of SARS-CoV-2 clonotypes were also detected in SARS-CoV and/or HKU1 spike-stimulated secondary cultures, consistent with cross-reactivity.

Interpreted using the paper, the time point label stands for: sample from a COVID-19-recovered individual after infection. Cells were CFSE-labeled and stimulated with autologous monocytes plus recombinant SARS-CoV-2 spike or nucleoprotein to obtain antigen-reactive proliferating T cell lines. Donors were patients who had recovered from mild-to-severe COVID-19. An input of some 5x10^5 cells per subset was used to start the stimulated subset cultures. CD4+ total memory, central memory, effector memory and circulating T follicular helper cells were isolated from peripheral blood mononuclear cells. Within its sample, this clone is large (0.1 to 1%). Its specific antigen is unknown. No per-base quality is available; no much larger clone lies one base away. CDR1 and CDR2 (LNHDA, SQIVND) derive from the germline V gene (reference sequence). Trimming removed 6 bases from V and 5 bases from J; the gene matches leave 10 bases unexplained. Taken from cysteine to phenylalanine, the CDR3 has 15 residues. The DNA shown is the 45-base CDR3, in frame from base 1.

Sample: central memory CD4+ T cells, cultured in vitro, taken after recovery from COVID-19. Per the publication, the cell subset or site label means: CD4+ T central memory cells. This receptor chain uses TRBV19 and TRBJ2-5, with 9 bases in between that match TRBD2. This TCR was sampled from a human donor who had COVID-19. Here the CDR3 is given as CASSSSGTSIETQYF. Read as DNA, the sequence is TGTGCCAGTAGCTCCTCCGGGACTAGCATTGAGACCCAGTACTTC.